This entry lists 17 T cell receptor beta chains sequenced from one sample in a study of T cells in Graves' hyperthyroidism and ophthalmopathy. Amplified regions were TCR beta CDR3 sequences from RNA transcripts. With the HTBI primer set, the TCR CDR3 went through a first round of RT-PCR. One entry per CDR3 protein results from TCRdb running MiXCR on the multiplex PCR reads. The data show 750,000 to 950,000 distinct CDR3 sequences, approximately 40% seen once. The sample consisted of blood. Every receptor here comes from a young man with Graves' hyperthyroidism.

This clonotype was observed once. The CDR3 sequence: CASSSTGGQGASPYGYTF. The CDR3 DNA reads as TGTGCCAGCAGCTCCACCGGTGGACAGGGGGCGAGTCCCTATGGCTACACCTTC. The rearrangement uses TRBV5-6 and TRBJ1-2; 11 positions agree with TRBD1. This CDR3 contains 18 residues. Germline assignment: CDR1 SGHDT and CDR2 YYEEEE. The ends lost 3 bases at V and 4 bases at J; junction bases unmatched: 14.

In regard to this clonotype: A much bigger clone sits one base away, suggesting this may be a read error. The CDR3 DNA is TGTGTCAGCCAGGGGAGCCAGGGCTACACCTTC. This encodes CVSQGSQGYTF. This chain connects TRBV19 to TRBJ1-2; D possibly corresponds to TRBD1 (6 bases). Germline CDR1 and CDR2: LNHDA and SQIVND (reference sequence). The CDR3 consists of 11 residues. Supplemented by reference TRBV19 and TRBJ1-2, the full variable domain reads DGGITQSPKYLFRKEGQNVTLSCEQNLNHDAMYWYRQDPGQGLRLIYYSQIVNDFQKGDIAEGYSVSREKKESFPLTVTSAQKNPTAFYLCVSQGSQGYTFGSGTRLTVV.

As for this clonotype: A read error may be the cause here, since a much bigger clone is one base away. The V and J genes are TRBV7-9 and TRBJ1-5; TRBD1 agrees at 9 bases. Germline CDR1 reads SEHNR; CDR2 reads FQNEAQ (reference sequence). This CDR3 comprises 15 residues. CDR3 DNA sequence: TGTGTCAGCAGCCTTGGGGACAGGGTAGATCAGCCCCAGCATTTT. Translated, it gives CVSSLGDRVDQPQHF.

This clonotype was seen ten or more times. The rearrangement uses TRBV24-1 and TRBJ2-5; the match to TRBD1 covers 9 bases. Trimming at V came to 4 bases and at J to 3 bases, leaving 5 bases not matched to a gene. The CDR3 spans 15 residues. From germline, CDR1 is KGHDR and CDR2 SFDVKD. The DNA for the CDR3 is TGTGCCACCAGTGACGGGGGACAGGGTAAAGAGACCCAGTACTTC. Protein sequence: CATSDGGQGKETQYF.

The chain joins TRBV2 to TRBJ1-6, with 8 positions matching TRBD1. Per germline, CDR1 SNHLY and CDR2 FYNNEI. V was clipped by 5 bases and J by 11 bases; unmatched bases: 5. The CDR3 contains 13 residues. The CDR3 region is CASSPGTGAPLHF. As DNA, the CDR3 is TGTGCCAGCAGTCCCGGGACAGGAGCACCCCTCCACTTT.

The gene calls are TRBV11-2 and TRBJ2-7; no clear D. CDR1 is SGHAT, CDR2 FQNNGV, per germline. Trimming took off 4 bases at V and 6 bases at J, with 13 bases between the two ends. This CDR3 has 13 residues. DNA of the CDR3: TGTGCCAGCAGCTCCTACCGGCTCTGCGAGCAGTACTTC. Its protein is CASSSYRLCEQYF. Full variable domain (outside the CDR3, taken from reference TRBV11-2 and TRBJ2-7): EAGVAQSPRYKIIEKRQSVAFWCNPISGHATLYWYQQILGQGPKLLIQFQNNGVVDDSQLPKDRFSAERLKGVDSTLKIQPAKLEDSAVYLCASSSYRLCEQYFGPGTRLTVT.

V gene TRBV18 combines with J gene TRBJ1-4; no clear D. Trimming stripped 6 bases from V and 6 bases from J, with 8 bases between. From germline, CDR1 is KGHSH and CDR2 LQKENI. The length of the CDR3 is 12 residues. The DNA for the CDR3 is TGTGCCAGCTCGAGGGTGGATGAAAAACTGTTTTTT. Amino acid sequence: CASSRVDEKLFF.

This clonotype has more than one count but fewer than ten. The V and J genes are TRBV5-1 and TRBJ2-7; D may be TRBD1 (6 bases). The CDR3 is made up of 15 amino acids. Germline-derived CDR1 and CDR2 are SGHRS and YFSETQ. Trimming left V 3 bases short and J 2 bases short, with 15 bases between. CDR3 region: CASSSEQGRTYEQYF. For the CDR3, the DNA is TGCGCCAGCAGCTCCGAGCAGGGGCGAACCTACGAGCAGTACTTC.

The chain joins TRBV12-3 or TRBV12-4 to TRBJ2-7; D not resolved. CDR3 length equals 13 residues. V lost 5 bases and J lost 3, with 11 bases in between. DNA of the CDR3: TGTGCCAGCAGTCCCACCCCGGTCTACGAGCAGTACTTC. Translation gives CASSPTPVYEQYF.

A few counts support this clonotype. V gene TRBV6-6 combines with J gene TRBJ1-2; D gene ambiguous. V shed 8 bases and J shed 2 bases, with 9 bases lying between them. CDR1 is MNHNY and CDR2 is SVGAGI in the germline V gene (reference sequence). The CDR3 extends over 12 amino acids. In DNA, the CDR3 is TGTGCCAGCGACGGTTACAACTATGGCTACACCTTC. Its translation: CASDGYNYGYTF.

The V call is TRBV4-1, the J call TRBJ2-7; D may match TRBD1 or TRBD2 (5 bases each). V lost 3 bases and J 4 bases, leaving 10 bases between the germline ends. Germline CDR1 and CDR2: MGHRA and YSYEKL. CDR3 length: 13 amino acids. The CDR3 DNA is TGCGCCAGCAGCCAGGCCAGGGAGTACGAGCAGTACTTC. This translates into CASSQAREYEQYF.

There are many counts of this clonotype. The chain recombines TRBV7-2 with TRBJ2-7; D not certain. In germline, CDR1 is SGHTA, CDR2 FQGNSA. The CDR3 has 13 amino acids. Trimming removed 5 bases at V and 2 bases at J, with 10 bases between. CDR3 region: CASSTVRTYEQYF. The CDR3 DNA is TGTGCCAGCAGCACGGTTAGGACCTACGAGCAGTACTTC.

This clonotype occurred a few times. The CDR3 protein is CATGVTGVYEQYF. The CDR3 coding sequence is TGTGCCACAGGGGTGACGGGAGTCTACGAGCAGTACTTC. The chain is built from TRBV19 and TRBJ2-7; either TRBD1 or TRBD2 may fit D (6 bases each). Germline-derived CDR1 and CDR2 are LNHDA and SQIVND (reference sequence). CDR3 length: 13 residues. The germline V and J ends were trimmed by 10 bases and 3 bases, with 16 bases remaining between them.

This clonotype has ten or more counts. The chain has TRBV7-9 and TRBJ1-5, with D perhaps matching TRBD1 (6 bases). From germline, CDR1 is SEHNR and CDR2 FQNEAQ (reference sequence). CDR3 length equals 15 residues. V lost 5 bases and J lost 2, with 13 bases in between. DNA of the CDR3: TGTGCCAGCAGCCCTAAGGGGGTCGGCAATCAGCCCCAGCATTTT. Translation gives CASSPKGVGNQPQHF.

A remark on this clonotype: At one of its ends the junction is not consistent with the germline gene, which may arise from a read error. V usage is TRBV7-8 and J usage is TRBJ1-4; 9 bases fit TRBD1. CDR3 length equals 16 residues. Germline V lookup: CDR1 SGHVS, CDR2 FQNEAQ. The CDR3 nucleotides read TGCGCCAGCAGCTTACGGATGGGACAGGGTTATGAAAAACTGTTTTTT. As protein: CASSLRMGQGYEKLFF.

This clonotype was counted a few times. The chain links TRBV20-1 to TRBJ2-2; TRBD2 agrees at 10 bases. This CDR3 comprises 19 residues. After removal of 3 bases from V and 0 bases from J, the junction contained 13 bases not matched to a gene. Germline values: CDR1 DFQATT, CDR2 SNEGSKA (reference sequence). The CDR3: CSARYHSGRIISNTGELFF. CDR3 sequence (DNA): TGCAGTGCTAGGTATCATAGCGGGAGGATCATTTCGAACACCGGGGAGCTGTTTTTT.

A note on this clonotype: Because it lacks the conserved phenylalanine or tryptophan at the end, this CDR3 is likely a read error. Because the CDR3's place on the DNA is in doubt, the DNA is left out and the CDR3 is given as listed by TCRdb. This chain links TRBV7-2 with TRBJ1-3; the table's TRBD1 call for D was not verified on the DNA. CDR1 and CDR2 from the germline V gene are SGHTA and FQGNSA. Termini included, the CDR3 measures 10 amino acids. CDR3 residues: CASTRWGTAT.